Here is one TCR beta chain with its context. Its target is not known. The sample belongs to a study of cytomegalovirus exposure and HLA in healthy donors. Whole-study findings and limits: Reported performance of the classifier showed diagnosis of cytomegalovirus status with high specificity and sensitivity.

Assay: immunoSEQ multiplex PCR; the TCRdb copy retains only in-frame clones and omits some. The table has tens of thousands of clones, 94% seen once. CDR1 is SGDLS and CDR2 is YYNGEE in the germline V gene. Trimming shortened V by 4 bases and J by 5 bases, and 19 bases separated the two germline ends. The CDR3 covers 17 residues. The 120-subject validation cohort, separate from the approximately 660-subject first cohort, included the donors. The sequence came from a young man in good health and CMV-seropositive. V gene TRBV9 combines with J gene TRBJ2-6, with D possibly TRBD2 on 5 matching bases. The sample was PBMCs. The CDR3 loop reads CASSPEGLAVRANVLTF. CDR3 DNA: TGTGCCAGCAGCCCAGAGGGTCTGGCTGTAAGGGCCAACGTCCTGACTTTC.